This TCR beta chain appears in the sequencing data of a study of Ad26.COV2.S vaccination and SARS-CoV-2 variants. The wider study: A COV1001 Ad26.COV2.S trial-arm participant provided the sample.

Study-level points and caveats: Substantial breadth was reportedly displayed by spike-specific CD8+ and CD4+ T cell responses after vaccination.

About this clone: The target antigen is unknown. Additional DNA sequences in this sample encode the identical CDR3.

This CDR3 region has 14 residues. V was clipped by 3 bases and J by 6 bases; unmatched bases: 1. Per germline, CDR1 SEHNR and CDR2 FQNEAQ (reference sequence). Produced via immunoSEQ multiplex PCR; TCRdb's table is partial and in-frame only. This table holds roughly 680,000 clones, roughly 90% found once. The treatment denotes: some 20 received Ad26.COV2.S at low or high dose, single or two shots; roughly five received placebo; per-sample allocation not given. Sampling took place 63 days after the first vaccine or placebo injection. Vaccination used an Ad26 vector expressing Wuhan-strain SARS-CoV-2 spike.

Sequenced material: peripheral blood, taken in a trial of Ad26.COV2.S vaccine versus placebo. The receptor's source is a person between 18 and 65 years old who received the Ad26.COV2.S COVID-19 vaccine or a placebo. The V gene is TRBV7-9, the J gene TRBJ1-4; 10 nucleotides align to TRBD1. CDR3 nucleotides: TGTGCCAGCAGCTTCGGGACAGGGGATGAAAAACTGTTTTTT. Amino acid sequence: CASSFGTGDEKLFF.